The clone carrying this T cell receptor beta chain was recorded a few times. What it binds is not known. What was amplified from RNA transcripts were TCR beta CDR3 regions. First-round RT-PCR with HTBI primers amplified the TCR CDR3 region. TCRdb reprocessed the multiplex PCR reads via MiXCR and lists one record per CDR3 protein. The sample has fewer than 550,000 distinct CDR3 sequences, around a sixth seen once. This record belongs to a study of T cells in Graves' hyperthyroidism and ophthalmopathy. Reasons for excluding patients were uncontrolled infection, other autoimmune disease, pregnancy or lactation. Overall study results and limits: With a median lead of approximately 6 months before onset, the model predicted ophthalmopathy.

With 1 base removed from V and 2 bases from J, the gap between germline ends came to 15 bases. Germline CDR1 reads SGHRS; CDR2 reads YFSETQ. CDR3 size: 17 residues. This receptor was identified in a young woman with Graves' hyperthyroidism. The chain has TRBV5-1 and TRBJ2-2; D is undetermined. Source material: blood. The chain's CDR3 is CASSLFASFGNTGELFF. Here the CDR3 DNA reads TGCGCCAGCAGCTTGTTCGCATCATTTGGAAACACCGGGGAGCTGTTTTTT.